This T cell receptor beta chain comes out of a study of T-cell memory formation after mild COVID-19. Study-level results: Day 15 to 85 contracting clones showed balanced CD4/CD8; day 15 to 37 expanders favored CD4+. Day 37-peaking second-wave clones had unconfirmed SARS-CoV-2 specificity.

As regards this clonotype: Its target is unknown.

cDNA libraries for TCR alpha and TCR beta, carrying sample barcodes and UMIs, came from 5'RACE with constant-segment primers. TCRdb called the 5' RACE reads again in MiXCR, with one record for every CDR3 protein. This sample has 270,000 or so distinct CDR3 sequences; 16% occur once, and the top ten carry 22%. Per germline, CDR1 SEHNR and CDR2 FQNEAQ (reference sequence). CDR3 length: 17 amino acids. The V and J ends lost 2 bases and 7 bases respectively, with 21 bases between them. Sequencing was done on a sample of PBMCs or a T cell subset sorted from them (not recorded which). The V gene is TRBV7-9, the J gene TRBJ2-4; perhaps TRBD1 as D (6 bases). This receptor was taken from a man between 18 and 29 years old who had mild COVID-19 (a few samples of this study predate the infection). Cell type and time point are not known. The CDR3 sequence: CASSLPGQNRKVNIQYF. The CDR3 DNA reads TGTGCCAGCAGCTTACCCGGACAGAATCGAAAGGTTAACATTCAGTACTTC.